These T cell receptor beta chains were read from a single sample in a study of shared clonotypes between healthy human individuals. Method: immunoSEQ multiplex PCR; TCRdb's copy keeps in-frame clones and lacks some. The data hold 330,000 or so clones, with less than 75% observed a single time. The sequenced sample was memory CD4+ T cells sorted from blood. The receptors were gathered from a man aged 25 to 40 in good health. Each CDR3 is given with its conserved first and last residue.

>TRBJ2-7|TRBV7-8
CASSLGASLHEQYF
>TRBJ1-1|TRBV19
CASSRSPNTEAFF
>TRBJ2-1|TRBV5-8
CASSLGQGYNEQFF
>TRBJ1-2|TRBV30
CAWKKMLNHGYTF
>TRBJ2-2|TRBV19
CASTYYGELFF
>TRBJ1-5|TRBV10-3
CAISESMTVYSNQPQHF
>TRBJ2-1|TRBV5-1
CASSLLAGNEQFF
>TRBJ2-7|TRBV21-1
CASSKEGDEQYF
>TRBJ1-5|TRBV19
CAIGPLPGPQHF
>TRBJ2-7|TRBV14
CASSQVAYEQYF
>TRBJ1-4|TRBV5-1
CASSILGGPEKLFF
>TRBJ2-7|TRBV18
CASSQGQGATYEQYF
>TRBJ2-3|TRBV5-4
CASSLSGSDTQYF
>TRBJ2-3|TRBV6-1
CASRDRGQGTDTQYF
>TRBJ2-7|TRBV19
CASSMRGDEQYF
>TRBJ2-6|TRBV19
CASKRVGSSGANVLTF
>TRBJ1-5|TRBV19
CASSLRGTNQPQHF
>TRBJ2-1|TRBV6-1
CASSPSAVAEQFF
>TRBJ1-2|TRBV7-2
CASSLTARGYTF
>TRBJ2-7|TRBV7-7
CASSPSPSYEQYF
>TRBJ1-2|TRBV7-8
CASSLQGPNYGYTF
>TRBJ2-1|TRBV18
CASSKGLAGEREQFF
>TRBJ1-2|TRBV25-1
CASRTGQGGYGYTF
>TRBJ2-7|TRBV5-1
CASSRGQGEYEQYF
>TRBJ2-7|TRBV5-1
CASSFGQARTYEQYF
>TRBJ2-2|TRBV5-1
CASSWELLSAGELFF
>TRBJ1-2|TRBV30
CALYDRDANYGYTF